The T cell receptor (beta chain) under discussion was sequenced for a study of OX40 agonist ivuxolimab in advanced cancers. In the study overall: Melanoma, hepatocellular carcinoma, head and neck or renal cell cancer occurred in dose-escalation patients.

Repertoires were generated with immunoSEQ multiplex PCR, while TCRdb's copy carries only in-frame clones and drops some. Seen here are about 82,000 clones, more than 80% observed once, and the top ten hold approximately 0.2%. General study findings and limits: Among the nonresponders, some also had low normalized T-cell clonal expansion. Averaged across samples, CD8+ T cells carried more expanded clones than CD4+ did.

Excluded were patients having autoimmune disease history or systemic immunosuppression. The CDR3 is 16 residues long. Germline V gene data show CDR1 as MGHRA and CDR2 as YSYEKL. Trimming removed 0 bases at V and 0 bases at J, with 11 bases between. Of note for this clone: Its antigen remains unknown.

The V call is TRBV4-1, the J call TRBJ1-1, with D unclear. Sample: CD4+ or CD8+ T cells sorted from blood, taken in a trial of the OX40 agonist ivuxolimab. This sequence originates from an adult with an advanced solid tumor such as melanoma, head and neck, liver or kidney cancer. In DNA, the CDR3 is TGCGCCAGCAGCCAAGATGATTGGGCGTTGAACACTGAAGCTTTCTTT. It is translated as CASSQDDWALNTEAFF.